This T cell receptor (beta chain) was sequenced in a study of Ad26.COV2.S vaccination and SARS-CoV-2 variants. Of note for this clone: The antigen is not known.

General study findings and limits: People given the vaccine had a wider spike-specific TCR breadth than placebo recipients did. Vaccine and placebo recipients had comparable breadth of non-spike TCRs. Reported post-vaccination CD8+ and CD4+ T cell responses to spike showed substantial breadth. It is possible that the TCR breadth and depth analyses underestimated the total T cell responses.

Between the trimmed V and J ends, which lost 0 bases and 4 bases, there was a span of 19 bases. Germline V gene lookup returns CDR1 MGHRA and CDR2 YSYEKL. The CDR3 loop spans 18 amino acids. Assay: immunoSEQ multiplex PCR; the TCRdb copy retains only in-frame clones and omits some. The sample consists of approximately 340,000 clones, about 91% of them appearing once. This chain uses TRBV4-1 with TRBJ2-1; D might be TRBD2 (6 bases). This sample comprised peripheral blood, obtained after recovery from COVID-19. The clonotype was recovered from a human donor who had recovered from COVID-19. CDR3 coding DNA: TGCGCCAGCAGCCAAGATGAGCCTCGGGGGTCCCTTTACAATGAGCAGTTCTTC. It specifies CASSQDEPRGSLYNEQFF.